The 22 T cell receptor beta chains presented below share a single source sample, sequenced in a study of low-dose radiotherapy and immunotherapy resistance in tumors. The time point denotes: after trial treatment. The treatment is: LDRT plus nivolumab, ipilimumab, low-dose cyclophosphamide and aspirin (RACIN trial). Primers used for first-strand cDNA, a TRAV- and TRBV-specific set, covered both alpha and beta chains. Over about 19 PCR cycles, TCRs were amplified from a constant-region primer and V-primer adapter. TCRdb re-called the reads with MiXCR, one entry per CDR3 protein. This sample carries 30,000 or so distinct CDR3 sequences, 49% of them seen once, and the ten largest clones take around 6%. Specimen: PBMCs, collected after low-dose radiotherapy plus immunotherapy. The receptors shown here come from a male donor with gallbladder cancer.

This chain connects TRBV10-3 to TRBJ2-2; the D is unclear. Trimming removed 8 bases at V and 1 base at J, with 17 bases between. The length of the CDR3 is 16 residues. The germline CDR1 and CDR2 sequences are ENHRY and SYGVKD. The chain's CDR3 is CAIPKTLGMNTGELFF. CDR3 DNA sequence: TGTGCCATCCCTAAGACCTTAGGGATGAACACCGGGGAGCTGTTTTTT.

V and J are TRBV6-6 and TRBJ2-5; D perhaps matches TRBD1 (5 bases). Germline-derived CDR1 and CDR2 are MNHNY and SVGAGI (reference sequence). Trimming stripped 4 bases from V and 9 bases from J, with 15 bases between. The CDR3 totals 13 residues. CDR3: CASSSLAVGAQYF. CDR3 in DNA: TGTGCCAGCAGTTCCCTCGCCGTAGGGGCCCAGTACTTC.

Only one count was recorded for this clonotype. The rearrangement uses TRBV28 and TRBJ2-5; D uncertain. The germline gives CDR1 MDHEN, CDR2 SYDVKM. Trimming left V 3 bases short and J 5 bases short, with 10 bases between. The CDR3 sequence is 13 residues long. The CDR3 sequence is CASSFPPAETQYF. CDR3 DNA: TGTGCCAGCAGTTTCCCTCCGGCCGAGACCCAGTACTTC.

In its sample, this clonotype was seen a few times. A far bigger clonotype differs at one base, so this is likely a read error. The CDR3 DNA follows: TGTGCCAGCAGCCCAGGGGTCTCCTACGAGCAGTTCTTC. Translating it yields CASSPGVSYEQFF. The chain is built from TRBV7-9 and TRBJ2-1; the D gene is possibly TRBD1 (6 bases). Trimming pared 5 bases from V and 10 bases from J, leaving 15 bases between. The CDR3 contains 13 residues. The germline gives CDR1 SEHNR, CDR2 FQNEAQ (reference sequence).

The chain couples TRBV9 to TRBJ2-1; 11 bases map to TRBD1. CDR1 is SGDLS, CDR2 YYNGEE, per germline. V trimming: 4 bases; J trimming: 3 bases; junction bases outside the gene matches: 3. The CDR3 runs 15 residues. CDR3 DNA: TGTGCCAGCAGCAAGGGACAGGGGGTCTACAATGAGCAGTTCTTC. This translates into CASSKGQGVYNEQFF.

With respect to this clonotype: At one boundary the junction diverges from the germline segment, which might be a read error. V and J are TRBV5-3 and TRBJ2-1, with 9 nucleotides matching TRBD2. TRBV5-3 is an ORF, and what it does is uncertain. The CDR3 extends over 15 amino acids. The CDR3 loop reads CASSLELAGRNEQFF. The CDR3, as DNA: TGTGCCAGCAGCTTGGAACTAGCGGGTAGGAATGAGCAGTTCTTC.

This clonotype was recorded many times. This chain links TRBV19 with TRBJ2-1; TRBD2 agrees at 11 bases. Germline CDR1 LNHDA, CDR2 SQIVND (reference sequence). Germline trimming cut 2 bases from V and 0 bases from J; bases unmatched to any gene: 6. The CDR3 is 18 amino acids. The CDR3 is CASSITGLAGGSYNEQFF. Here the CDR3 DNA reads TGTGCCAGTAGTATAACCGGGCTAGCGGGAGGCTCCTACAATGAGCAGTTCTTC.

In regard to this clonotype: With only one base between it and a far larger clone, this is likely a read error. The chain joins TRBV2 to TRBJ2-3, with D unclear. Germline CDR1 is SNHLY and CDR2 is FYNNEI. V lost 3 bases and J lost 3, with 7 bases in between. The CDR3 has 13 residues. DNA for the CDR3: TGTGCCAGCAGTGAGTCCCCTACAGATACGCAGTATTTT. This sequence encodes CASSESPTDTQYF.

This clonotype was observed at least ten times. The V call is TRBV6-5, the J call TRBJ2-5; the D gene is possibly TRBD2 (6 bases). Trimming pared 4 bases from V and 9 bases from J, leaving 12 bases between. This CDR3 has 12 amino acids. CDR1 MNHEY and CDR2 SVGAGI come from the germline V gene. CDR3 coding DNA: TGTGCCAGCAGTTGGAGGGGAACGGCCCAGTACTTC. This codes for CASSWRGTAQYF.

This clonotype was counted between two and nine times. The chain recombines TRBV29-1 with TRBJ2-5, with 9 nucleotides matching TRBD2. This CDR3 region has 13 residues. The ends lost 2 bases at V and 4 bases at J; junction bases unmatched: 2. The germline V gene encodes CDR1 SQVTM and CDR2 ANQGSEA. Here the CDR3 DNA reads TGCAGCGTTGAACCTAGCGGGACAGAGACCCAGTACTTC. It codes for CSVEPSGTETQYF.

This clonotype rates as medium-sized. The chain joins TRBV6-2 or TRBV6-3 to TRBJ2-2, with D perhaps assigned TRBD1 or TRBD2 (6 bases each). In germline, CDR1 is MNHEY, CDR2 SVGEGT. The V end lost 3 bases, the J end lost 6 bases, and 14 bases lay between the germline ends. The CDR3 runs to 15 residues. CDR3 nucleotide sequence: TGTGCCAGCAGTTATGCGGGACAAATGTCCGGGGAGCTGTTTTTT. It yields the protein CASSYAGQMSGELFF.

Notes on this clonotype: With a far larger clone one base away, a read error is the likely cause. The genes are TRBV5-4 and TRBJ2-7, with 8 bases aligning to TRBD2. The CDR3 is made up of 15 amino acids. With 5 bases clipped from V and 7 bases from J, the junction kept 14 bases outside the gene matches. Germline CDR1 is SGHNT and CDR2 is YYREEE (reference sequence). In DNA, the CDR3 is TGTGCCAGCAGTGGAGCGGGAGTAATCTACAATGAGCAGTACTTC. It is translated as CASSGAGVIYNEQYF.

This clonotype has more than one count but fewer than ten. The gene calls are TRBV18 and TRBJ1-1, with TRBD1 matching 8 bases. The length of the CDR3 is 16 residues. V lost 3 bases, J lost 1 base, and 7 bases stayed unmatched. Germline lookup yields CDR1 KGHSH and CDR2 LQKENI. The DNA for the CDR3 is TGTGCCAGCTCACCTATCGGACAGGGTTCGAACACTGAAGCTTTCTTT. It yields the protein CASSPIGQGSNTEAFF.

This clonotype appeared many times. The V and J genes are TRBV7-2 and TRBJ1-4, with a weak D call TRBD1 (6 bases). This CDR3 comprises 15 residues. The V end lost 5 bases, the J end lost 5 bases, and 15 bases lay between the germline ends. The V gene's germline CDR1 is SGHTA and CDR2 FQGNSA. CDR3 region: CASSPTGTNNEKLFF. The CDR3 DNA sequence: TGTGCCAGCAGCCCAACCGGGACAAACAATGAAAAACTGTTTTTT.

This clonotype has a count of ten or more. The genes are TRBV29-1 and TRBJ2-7; D perhaps matches TRBD2 (5 bases). V lost 3 bases and J 2 bases, leaving 23 bases between the germline ends. The CDR3 runs to 17 residues. Germline V gene data show CDR1 as SQVTM and CDR2 as ANQGSEA. CDR3 DNA sequence: TGCAGCGTTGACGACCTTTCTAACCGGGGTCCAGCCTACGAGCAGTACTTC. Translated, it gives CSVDDLSNRGPAYEQYF.

This clonotype was seen many times. The chain joins TRBV29-1 to TRBJ2-5, with 14 bases identical to TRBD2. After removal of 7 bases from V and 1 base from J, the junction contained 5 bases not matched to a gene. CDR3 length equals 15 residues. Germline V gives CDR1 SQVTM, CDR2 ANQGSEA. The CDR3 sequence: CSAAGTSGGQETQYF. For the CDR3, the DNA is TGCAGCGCTGCGGGGACTAGCGGGGGCCAAGAGACCCAGTACTTC.

The chain employs TRBV28 and TRBJ2-7; no firm D call. Germline V lookup: CDR1 MDHEN, CDR2 SYDVKM. The CDR3 consists of 11 residues. The ends were cut back, 7 bases at V and 2 bases at J, with 6 bases in the middle. CDR3 in DNA: TGTGCCAGCAACGCAGCCTACGAGCAGTACTTC. It is translated as CASNAAYEQYF.

This clonotype is medium-sized by share. The chain has TRBV5-4 and TRBJ2-2, with TRBD1 matching over 8 bases. Germline V gives CDR1 SGHNT, CDR2 YYREEE (reference sequence). Trimming at V came to 2 bases and at J to 5 bases, leaving 5 bases not matched to a gene. The CDR3 runs 15 residues. CDR3 DNA: TGTGCCAGCAGCTTTGACAGGGGCGGGACCGGGGAGCTGTTTTTT. Amino acids: CASSFDRGGTGELFF.

The chain uses TRBV7-2 and TRBJ1-1; TRBD1 is a possible D gene (5 bases). Germline values: CDR1 SGHTA, CDR2 FQGNSA. V was shortened by 3 bases and J by 2 bases, with 10 bases between the two germline ends. The CDR3 is made up of 14 amino acids. CDR3: CASSLVTVNTEAFF. The CDR3 region has the DNA TGTGCCAGCAGCTTGGTGACAGTAAACACTGAAGCTTTCTTT.

This clonotype was detected only once. The chain recombines TRBV5-6 with TRBJ1-5; 10 nucleotides match TRBD1. V dropped 3 bases and J dropped 4; count of bases not matched to a gene: 7. The CDR3 has 16 amino acids. Germline V gene data show CDR1 as SGHDT and CDR2 as YYEEEE. This chain's CDR3 is CASSSGGQGWNQPQHF. For the CDR3, the DNA is TGTGCCAGCAGCTCCGGGGGACAGGGGTGGAATCAGCCCCAGCATTTT.

This sequence joins TRBV3-1 and TRBJ1-1; unclear D gene. CDR3 size: 15 residues. Germline assignment: CDR1 LGHDT and CDR2 YNNKEL (reference sequence). V shed 0 bases and J shed 3 bases, with 11 bases lying between them. The CDR3 DNA sequence: TGTGCCAGCAGCCAAGATTTGGCCCTTTACACTGAAGCTTTCTTT. It codes for CASSQDLALYTEAFF.

This clonotype was observed a few times. The rearrangement links TRBV29-1 to TRBJ1-3; TRBD1 matches 7 bases. This CDR3 spans 16 amino acids. From germline, CDR1 is SQVTM and CDR2 ANQGSEA. Germline trimming cut 2 bases from V and 0 bases from J; bases unmatched to any gene: 7. The CDR3 is CSVEPLTGSSGNTIYF. The CDR3 DNA is TGCAGCGTTGAACCCTTGACAGGGAGCTCTGGAAACACCATATATTTT.